What follows describes a single T cell receptor beta chain. What it binds is unknown. Each population, CD4+ and CD8+ cells, was isolated by positive magnetic bead selection and checked for purity by flow cytometry. This entry comes from a study of somatic mutations in cytotoxic T cells in rheumatoid arthritis. At the level of the study: Blood (under 32 ml EDTA) from each patient was taken right after diagnosis, before any treatment. Study conclusions and caveats: A significant difference in CD8+ T-cell clonality was not found between rheumatoid arthritis patients and age-matched healthy controls.

In the authors' workflow: Matches were rare between published virus-specific TCRB sequences and patient CD8+ clones exceeding 1%. Generated by immunoSEQ multiplex PCR, the TCRdb table keeps only in-frame clones and is missing some. V, J and clone size reflect that table, while D and trimming were determined from the DNA. Among roughly 16,000 clones listed, 60% to 85% were seen once. Unmatched junction bases numbered 1, after V lost 0 bases and J lost 1 base. This CDR3 has 16 amino acids. From germline, CDR1 is SGHRS and CDR2 YFSETQ. V gene TRBV5-1 combines with J gene TRBJ2-1, with 10 bases fitting TRBD2. This receptor was identified in an adult with rheumatoid arthritis. Sequencing used CD8+ T cells sorted from blood. CDR3 in amino acids: CASSLGSGGSYNEQFF. Written as DNA, the CDR3 is TGCGCCAGCAGCTTGGGTAGCGGGGGGTCCTACAATGAGCAGTTCTTC. The full variable domain, in which reference TRBV5-1 and TRBJ2-1 provide the parts outside the CDR3, is KAGVTQTPRYLIKTRGQQVTLSCSPISGHRSVSWYQQTPGQGLQFLFEYFSETQRNKGNFPGRFSGRQFSNSRSEMNVSTLELGDSALYLCASSLGSGGSYNEQFFGPGTRLTVL.